This T cell receptor (beta chain) was obtained from a study of blood T cell repertoires in COVID-19. The CDR3 runs 13 residues. Deletions cut 2 bases from V and 8 bases from J, with 12 bases between. Germline V lookup: CDR1 MDHEN, CDR2 SYDVKM. How the authors handled the data: Nucleated cell number was recorded as an estimate derived from reference gene primer amplification. Using immunoSEQ multiplex PCR, the repertoire was profiled, and TCRdb retains in-frame clones only, with some absent. The V and J calls and the clone size are those of that table, but D and trimming were determined from the DNA. The profile shows about 70,000 clones, roughly 88% of them singletons.

The chain combines TRBV28 with TRBJ1-1; D is perhaps TRBD1 (6 bases). The TCR originated in a human donor in a cohort sampled during active COVID-19. The sample comprised peripheral blood. The DNA for the CDR3 is TGTGCCAGCAGTTTACTGTGGGGACAAGAAGCTTTCTTT. This codes for CASSLLWGQEAFF.